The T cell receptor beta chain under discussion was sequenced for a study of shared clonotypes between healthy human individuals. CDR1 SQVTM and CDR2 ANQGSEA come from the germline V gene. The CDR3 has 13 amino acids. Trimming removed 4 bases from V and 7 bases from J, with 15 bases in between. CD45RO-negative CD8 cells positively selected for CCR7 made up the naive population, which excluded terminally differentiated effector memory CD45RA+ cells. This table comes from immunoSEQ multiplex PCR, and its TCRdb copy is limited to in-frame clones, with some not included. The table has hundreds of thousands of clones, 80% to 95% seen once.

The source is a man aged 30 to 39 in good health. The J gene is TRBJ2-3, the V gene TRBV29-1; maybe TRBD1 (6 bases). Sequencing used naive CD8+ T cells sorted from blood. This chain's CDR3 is CSVGGQEGYTQYF. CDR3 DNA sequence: TGCAGCGTTGGGGGACAAGAGGGATATACGCAGTATTTT.